These 19 T cell receptor beta chains came from one sample sequenced in a study of early stage breast cancer tumors. Assay used: immunoSEQ multiplex PCR; TCRdb lists only in-frame clones, some missing. The table records around 60,000 clones, 70% to 80% of them present only once. The source material was blood. The source is a person aged 25 to 40 with breast cancer.

The CDR3 DNA is TGTGCCTGGAGTGGAGGGGGCTCAACGTCCGAGTGGCCCCAGCATTTT. Amino acid sequence: CAWSGGGSTSEWPQHF. This chain links TRBV30 with TRBJ1-5; 7 bases are shared with TRBD1. Trimming cost V 1 base and J 9 bases; bases outside gene matches: 15. Germline loops: CDR1 GTSNPN, CDR2 SVGIG (reference sequence). The CDR3 length is 16 residues.

The rearrangement links TRBV6-1 to TRBJ2-7; 7 bases are shared with TRBD2. This CDR3 contains 15 residues. J lost 4 bases, V lost 8 bases, and 14 bases had no gene match. CDR1 and CDR2 (germline): MNHNS, SASEGT. The CDR3 region is CASLSLASGGYEQYF. The CDR3 DNA reads TGTGCCAGCCTCTCCCTAGCTAGCGGAGGGTACGAGCAGTACTTC.

The chain links TRBV5-5 to TRBJ1-2, with D perhaps matching TRBD1 (5 bases). The CDR3 runs to 15 residues. Between the trimmed V and J ends, which lost 0 bases and 5 bases, there was a span of 14 bases. CDR1 is SGHKS and CDR2 is YYEKEE in the germline V gene (reference sequence). The CDR3 protein is CASSLGQGGGYGYTF. DNA of the CDR3: TGTGCCAGCAGCTTGGGCCAGGGCGGAGGGTATGGCTACACCTTC.

The genes are TRBV10-3 and TRBJ1-1, with a possible D match to TRBD1 (6 bases). V was pared by 0 bases and J by 3 bases, with 11 bases between. The CDR3 consists of 15 residues. Per the germline V gene, CDR1 is ENHRY and CDR2 is SYGVKD. The CDR3 here is CAISESPGEDTEAFF. The DNA of the CDR3 is TGTGCCATCAGTGAGTCGCCAGGGGAGGACACTGAAGCTTTCTTT.

The rearrangement uses TRBV7-8 and TRBJ2-2; D tentatively reads TRBD1 or TRBD2 (5 bases each). The germline gives CDR1 SGHVS, CDR2 FQNEAQ. There are 13 residues in the CDR3. V gave up 1 base and J gave up 8 bases, with 8 bases separating them. The CDR3 spells CASSLVWGGELFF. The DNA of the CDR3 is TGTGCCAGCAGCTTAGTTTGGGGGGGGGAGCTGTTTTTT.

The chain carries TRBV10-1 and TRBJ2-7; a possible D gene is TRBD2 (6 bases). The CDR3 spans 13 residues. The ends were cut back, 5 bases at V and 3 bases at J, with 11 bases in the middle. The germline V gene has CDR1 WNHNN and CDR2 SYGVQD (reference sequence). The CDR3 nucleotides are TGCGCCAGCAGTTCGCCGGGAGACTACGAGCAGTACTTC. It is translated as CASSSPGDYEQYF.

The V gene is TRBV5-1, the J gene TRBJ1-2; 11 nucleotides align to TRBD1. The CDR3 runs 16 residues. V was pared by 4 bases and J by 7 bases, with 12 bases of the junction left unmatched. Looked up from germline, CDR1 is SGHRS and CDR2 is YFSETQ. This CDR3 reads CASSPTRDRGGGGYTF. In nucleotides, the CDR3 is TGCGCCAGCAGCCCAACCCGGGACAGGGGGGGCGGTGGCTACACCTTC.

J is TRBJ2-1 and V is TRBV5-4; TRBD2 matches 10 bases. The CDR3 totals 17 residues. Trimming cost V 4 bases and J 10 bases; bases outside gene matches: 17. Germline values: CDR1 SGHNT, CDR2 YYREEE (reference sequence). CDR3: CASSQVDGLAGVSEQFF. The CDR3 DNA reads TGTGCCAGCAGCCAAGTCGATGGGCTAGCGGGAGTGTCAGAGCAGTTCTTC. The whole variable domain, filled in from reference TRBV5-4 and TRBJ2-1, reads ETGVTQSPTHLIKTRGQQVTLRCSSQSGHNTVSWYQQALGQGPQFIFQYYREEENGRGNFPPRFSGLQFPNYSSELNVNALELDDSALYLCASSQVDGLAGVSEQFFGPGTRLTVL.

The V call is TRBV7-9, the J call TRBJ2-1; no clear D gene. Per the germline V gene, CDR1 is SEHNR and CDR2 is FQNEAQ (reference sequence). The CDR3 is made up of 11 amino acids. Trimming cost V 4 bases and J 6 bases, with 4 bases left between them. CDR3 bases: TGTGCCAGCAGCTCGACCAATGAGCAGTTCTTC. Protein sequence: CASSSTNEQFF.

This chain links TRBV6-1 with TRBJ2-7; 10 positions match TRBD2. The J segment lost 3 bases and the V segment lost 8 bases, leaving 7 bases of the junction unmatched. CDR1 MNHNS and CDR2 SASEGT come from the germline V gene. The length of the CDR3 is 14 residues. The CDR3 reads CASPGEREGYEQYF. CDR3 sequence (DNA): TGTGCCAGCCCAGGTGAGCGGGAGGGCTACGAGCAGTACTTC.

The chain is built from TRBV7-8 and TRBJ2-1; the D gene is possibly TRBD1 (6 bases). V gave up 5 bases and J gave up 6 bases, with 17 bases separating them. The length of the CDR3 is 15 residues. Germline CDR1 reads SGHVS; CDR2 reads FQNEAQ. The CDR3 bases are TGTGCCAGCAGCCTCAGGGGACCGAATCCCAATGAGCAGTTCTTC. Translated: CASSLRGPNPNEQFF.

J is TRBJ2-3 and V is TRBV13; the D is unclear. From germline, CDR1 is PRHDT and CDR2 FYEKMQ (reference sequence). The CDR3 consists of 11 residues. The V gene lost 4 bases and the J gene lost 6 bases, with 5 bases spanning the gap. This CDR3 reads CASSWRDTQYF. CDR3 nucleotide sequence: TGTGCCAGCAGCTGGCGGGATACGCAGTATTTT.

The genes are TRBV4-3 and TRBJ2-7; D is unresolved. Germline lookup yields CDR1 LGHNA and CDR2 YSLEER. The V end lost 1 base, the J end lost 4 bases, and 8 bases lay between the germline ends. The CDR3 totals 13 residues. CDR3 sequence: CASSQAISYEQYF. CDR3 coding DNA: TGCGCCAGCAGCCAAGCAATCAGTTACGAGCAGTACTTC.

The chain employs TRBV5-4 and TRBJ2-1; a possible D gene is TRBD1 (5 bases). Deletions cut 4 bases from V and 0 bases from J, with 11 bases between. The CDR3 sequence is 15 residues long. From germline, CDR1 is SGHNT and CDR2 YYREEE (reference sequence). The CDR3 nucleotides read TGTGCCAGCAGCCTGGGGCCGAGCTCCTACAATGAGCAGTTCTTC. This codes for CASSLGPSSYNEQFF.

The rearrangement joins TRBV6-1 to TRBJ2-7; the D is unclear. Germline V CDR1 and CDR2: MNHNS, SASEGT. This CDR3 contains 14 residues. Trimming pared 0 bases from V and 6 bases from J, leaving 12 bases between. The CDR3 sequence is CASSEATWGGEQYF. DNA of the CDR3: TGTGCCAGCAGTGAAGCGACGTGGGGTGGCGAGCAGTACTTC.

In its sample, this clone was seen once. The CDR3 bases are TGTGCCAGCAGCTTAGAGAGGGGAACGACGCCCCAGCATTTT. This encodes CASSLERGTTPQHF. This chain connects TRBV7-2 to TRBJ1-5, with TRBD1 as a possible D gene (5 bases). Germline V gives CDR1 SGHTA, CDR2 FQGNSA. The CDR3 consists of 14 residues. V was pared by 1 base and J by 9 bases, with 13 bases between.

This clone was counted a few times. The rearrangement uses TRBV30 and TRBJ2-1, with 9 bases aligning to TRBD1. Losses at the gene ends were 3 bases for V and 6 bases for J; bases not matched to a gene: 6. Germline-derived CDR1 and CDR2 are GTSNPN and SVGIG (reference sequence). This CDR3 is built from 14 residues. DNA of the CDR3: TGTGCCTGGAGCCTGGGACAGGGCCTCAATGAGCAGTTCTTC. Amino acid sequence: CAWSLGQGLNEQFF.

This chain links TRBV6-5 with TRBJ2-2; possible D gene TRBD2, 5 bases. The CDR3 spans 16 residues. The V end was cut by 2 bases, the J end by 3 bases, with 13 bases between. CDR1 and CDR2 from the germline V gene are MNHEY and SVGAGI. CDR3 protein: CASSYPSGGHTGELFF. The CDR3 nucleotides read TGTGCCAGCAGTTACCCCTCCGGAGGCCACACCGGGGAGCTGTTTTTT.

The rearrangement uses TRBV19 and TRBJ1-4; D ambiguous. The length of the CDR3 is 15 residues. Trimming removed 6 bases at V and 4 bases at J, with 15 bases between. Germline V lookup: CDR1 LNHDA, CDR2 SQIVND (reference sequence). For the CDR3, the DNA is TGTGCCAGTAGATCGAGCCAAGAACTTAATGAAAAACTGTTTTTT. Translation: CASRSSQELNEKLFF.